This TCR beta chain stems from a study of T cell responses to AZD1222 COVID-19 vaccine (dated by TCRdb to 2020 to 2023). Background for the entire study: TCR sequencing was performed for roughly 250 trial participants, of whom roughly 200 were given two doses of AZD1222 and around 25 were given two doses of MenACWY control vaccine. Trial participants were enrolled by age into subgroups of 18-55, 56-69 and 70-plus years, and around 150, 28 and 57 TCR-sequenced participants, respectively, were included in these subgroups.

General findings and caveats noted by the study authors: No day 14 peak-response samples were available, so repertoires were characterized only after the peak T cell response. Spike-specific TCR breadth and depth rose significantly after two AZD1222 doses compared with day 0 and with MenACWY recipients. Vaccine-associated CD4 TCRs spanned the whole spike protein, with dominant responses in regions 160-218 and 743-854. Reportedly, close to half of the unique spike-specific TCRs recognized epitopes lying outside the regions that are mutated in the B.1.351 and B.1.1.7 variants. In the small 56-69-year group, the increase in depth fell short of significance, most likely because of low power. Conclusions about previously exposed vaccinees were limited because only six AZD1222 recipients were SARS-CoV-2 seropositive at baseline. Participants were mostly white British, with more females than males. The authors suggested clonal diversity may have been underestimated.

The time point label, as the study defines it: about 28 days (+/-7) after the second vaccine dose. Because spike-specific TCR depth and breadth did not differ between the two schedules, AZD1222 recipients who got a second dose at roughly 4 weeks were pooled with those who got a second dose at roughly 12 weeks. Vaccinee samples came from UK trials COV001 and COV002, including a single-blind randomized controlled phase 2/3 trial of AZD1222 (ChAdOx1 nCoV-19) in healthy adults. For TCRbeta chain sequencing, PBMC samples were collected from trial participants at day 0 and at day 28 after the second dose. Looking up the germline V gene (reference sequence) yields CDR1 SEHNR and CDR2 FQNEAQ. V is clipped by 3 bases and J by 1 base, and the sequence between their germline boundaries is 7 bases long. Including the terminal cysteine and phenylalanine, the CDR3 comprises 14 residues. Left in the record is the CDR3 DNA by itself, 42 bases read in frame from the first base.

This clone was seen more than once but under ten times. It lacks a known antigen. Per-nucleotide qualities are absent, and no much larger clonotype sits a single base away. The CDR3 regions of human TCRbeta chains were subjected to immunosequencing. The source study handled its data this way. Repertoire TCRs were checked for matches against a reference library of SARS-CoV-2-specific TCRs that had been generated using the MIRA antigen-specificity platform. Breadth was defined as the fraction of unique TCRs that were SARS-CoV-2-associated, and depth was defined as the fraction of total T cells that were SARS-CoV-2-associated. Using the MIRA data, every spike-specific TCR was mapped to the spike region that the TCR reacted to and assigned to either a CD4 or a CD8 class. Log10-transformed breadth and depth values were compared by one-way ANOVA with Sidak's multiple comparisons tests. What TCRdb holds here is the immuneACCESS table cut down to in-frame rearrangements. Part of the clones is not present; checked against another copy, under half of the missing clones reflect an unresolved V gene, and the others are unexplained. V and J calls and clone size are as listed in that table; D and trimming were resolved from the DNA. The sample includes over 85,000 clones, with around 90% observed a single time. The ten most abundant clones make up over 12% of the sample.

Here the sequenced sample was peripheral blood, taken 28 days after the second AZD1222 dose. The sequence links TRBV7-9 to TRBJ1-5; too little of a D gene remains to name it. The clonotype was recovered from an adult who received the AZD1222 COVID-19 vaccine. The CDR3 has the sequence CASSFPGSNQPQHF. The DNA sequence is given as TGTGCCAGCAGCTTCCCAGGAAGCAATCAGCCCCAGCATTTT.